This T cell receptor beta chain appears in the sequencing data of a study of T cells in Graves' hyperthyroidism and ophthalmopathy. Amplification of TCR beta CDR3 regions was performed using RNA transcripts as template. Using the HTBI primer set, a first-round RT-PCR was run on the TCR CDR3. MiXCR, applied by TCRdb to the multiplex PCR reads, yields one record per CDR3 protein. The data contain around 760,000 distinct CDR3 sequences, around a third of them singletons. V was shortened by 6 bases and J by 5 bases, with 16 bases between the two germline ends. This CDR3 spans 14 amino acids. This clonotype was detected ten times or more.

The sequencing sample was made of blood. The TCR sequence derives from a woman aged 40 to 50 with Graves' hyperthyroidism. The rearrangement joins TRBV12-3 or TRBV12-4 to TRBJ2-5; either TRBD1 or TRBD2 may fit D (5 bases each). CDR3 coding DNA: TGTGCCAGCAGAAGGGACCCTGAGGATGAGACCCAGTACTTC. This codes for CASRRDPEDETQYF.